This T cell receptor beta chain was captured by sequencing in a study of beta chain features in type 1 diabetes. This clone has just a few counts. Expressed TCRB transcripts got sequenced, as all isolated RNA was reverse transcribed. The table came from immunoSEQ multiplex PCR; TCRdb's copy has only in-frame clones and leaves some out. The sample holds about 620,000 clones, less than 20% seen once. The germline V gene encodes CDR1 SGHAT and CDR2 FQNNGV. The CDR3 loop spans 12 amino acids. V lost 5 bases and J 9 bases, leaving 13 bases between the germline ends. The sequence was obtained from a man aged 18 to 29 in good health. The sample consisted of naive CD4+ T cells from blood. J is TRBJ2-5 and V is TRBV11-2; D possibly corresponds to TRBD1 (6 bases). Here the CDR3 DNA reads TGTGCCAGCAGCGCCGACAGGACGGCCCAGTACTTC. Its protein product is CASSADRTAQYF.